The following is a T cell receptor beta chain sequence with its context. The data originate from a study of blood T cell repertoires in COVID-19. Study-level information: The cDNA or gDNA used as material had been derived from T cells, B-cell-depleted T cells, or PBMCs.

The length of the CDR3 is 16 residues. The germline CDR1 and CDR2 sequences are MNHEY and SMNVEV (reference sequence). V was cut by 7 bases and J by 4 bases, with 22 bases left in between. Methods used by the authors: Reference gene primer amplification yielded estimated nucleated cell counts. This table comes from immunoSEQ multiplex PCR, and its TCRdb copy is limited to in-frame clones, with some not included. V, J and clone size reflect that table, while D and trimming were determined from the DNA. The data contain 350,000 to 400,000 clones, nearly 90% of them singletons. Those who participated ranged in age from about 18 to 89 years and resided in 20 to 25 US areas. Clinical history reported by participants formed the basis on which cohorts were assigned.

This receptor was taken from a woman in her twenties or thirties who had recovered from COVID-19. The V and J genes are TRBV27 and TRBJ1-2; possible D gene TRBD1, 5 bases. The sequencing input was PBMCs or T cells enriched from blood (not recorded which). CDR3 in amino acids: CASTRLGPGRPYGYTF. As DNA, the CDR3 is TGTGCCAGCACTCGGTTGGGACCTGGGAGGCCCTATGGCTACACCTTC.